This is a list of T cell receptor beta chains from one sample in a study of control samples from healthy donors and cancer patients. The assay was immunoSEQ multiplex PCR, and TCRdb's table has in-frame clones only and misses some. The sample lists around 43,000 clones, 92% occurring once. Sequencing was carried out using blood. The receptors were sampled from a woman aged 45-60 years in good health. The CDR3 runs from the conserved cysteine through the conserved F or W. A D gene is named only where the DNA matches it firmly. Clone size is stated in some rows and not others, as once, few, many or a class when expanded.

. | . | TRBJ2-7 | TRBV2 | CASSERDEQYF | TGTGCCAGCAGTGAACGGGACGAGCAGTACTTC
TRBD1 | once | TRBJ1-2 | TRBV5-6 | CASSPRTGNYGYTF | TGTGCCAGCAGCCCGAGGACAGGGAACTATGGCTACACCTTC
. | . | TRBJ2-1 | TRBV30 | CAWSVRQGYEQFF | TGTGCCTGGAGTGTACGGCAGGGGTATGAGCAGTTCTTC
TRBD1 | . | TRBJ1-2 | TRBV7-8 | CASTVQGEDYGYTF | TGTGCCAGCACCGTACAGGGGGAGGACTATGGCTACACCTTC
. | . | TRBJ2-1 | TRBV4-2 | CASSQDPEGSYNEQFF | TGTGCCAGCAGCCAAGATCCGGAGGGCTCCTACAATGAGCAGTTCTTC
. | . | TRBJ1-1 | TRBV4-3 | CASSRQPQGNTEAFF | TGCGCCAGCAGCCGGCAACCTCAGGGGAACACTGAAGCTTTCTTT
TRBD1 | . | TRBJ1-1 | TRBV11-2 | CASSLTGVRTNTEAFF | TGTGCCAGCAGCCTGACAGGGGTGAGGACGAACACTGAAGCTTTCTTT
TRBD1 | once | TRBJ2-7 | TRBV28 | CASSLPGTVKSYEQYF | TGTGCCAGCAGTTTACCCGGGACAGTCAAATCCTACGAGCAGTACTTC
. | . | TRBJ2-3 | TRBV9 | CASSIRQDARTDTQYF | TGTGCCAGCAGCATCCGACAGGACGCACGCACAGATACGCAGTATTTT
TRBD1 | . | TRBJ2-3 | TRBV7-2 | CASSWRGQGSSDTQYF | TGTGCCAGCAGCTGGAGGGGACAGGGGAGTTCAGATACGCAGTATTTT
. | . | TRBJ2-5 | TRBV7-2 | CASSLARGVARQQETQYF | TGTGCCAGCAGCTTAGCGCGAGGGGTAGCTCGACAACAAGAGACCCAGTACTTC
TRBD1 | few | TRBJ2-7 | TRBV6-4 | CASSDSGTGGEQYF | TGTGCCAGCAGTGACTCCGGGACAGGGGGCGAGCAGTACTTC
. | once | TRBJ2-5 | TRBV7-9 | CASGKGGGNPGRETQYF | TGTGCCAGCGGGAAGGGAGGGGGCAATCCAGGGCGAGAGACCCAGTACTTC
TRBD1 | . | TRBJ1-4 | TRBV5-1 | CASSSGTVYNEKLFF | TGCGCCAGCAGCTCCGGGACAGTTTATAATGAAAAACTGTTTTTT
TRBD1 | . | TRBJ1-2 | TRBV19 | CGTRVTRDSFGYTF | TGTGGGACTAGAGTCACCCGGGACAGTTTTGGCTACACCTTC
. | . | TRBJ2-3 | TRBV11-2 | CASSHYRGANMMSDTQYF | TGTGCCAGCAGCCATTATAGGGGGGCCAATATGATGTCAGATACGCAGTATTTT